The 2 T cell receptor beta chains reported below all come from one sample, sequenced in a study of cytomegalovirus exposure and HLA in healthy donors. The PCR made use of 60 Vbeta and 13 Jbeta primers. Sequencing used immunoSEQ multiplex PCR; TCRdb keeps in-frame clones, though not all of them. Among under 200,000 clones listed, roughly 85% were seen once. The sequencing input was PBMCs. Receptors originate from a woman aged 45-65 years in good health and CMV-seronegative.

The DNA for the CDR3 is TGTGCCAGCACGAACAGCCCGATCTACGAGCAGTACTTC. Its translation: CASTNSPIYEQYF. The chain carries TRBV11-1 and TRBJ2-7; D is unclear. This CDR3 has 13 residues. Germline CDR1 reads SGHAT; CDR2 reads FQDESV (reference sequence). The V gene lost 7 bases and the J gene lost 3 bases, with 13 bases spanning the gap.

This clone occurred a few times. The V gene is TRBV27, the J gene TRBJ2-1; the D gene is possibly TRBD2 (6 bases). V lost 5 bases to trimming and J lost 5 bases, with 25 bases between them. This CDR3 is built from 18 residues. CDR1 MNHEY and CDR2 SMNVEV come from the germline V gene (reference sequence). CDR3: CASSRRPSGLDPNNEQFF. Here the CDR3 DNA reads TGTGCCAGCAGTAGACGGCCCTCGGGACTCGATCCCAACAATGAGCAGTTCTTC.